This T cell receptor (beta chain) was identified in a study of regulatory T cells in long-lasting Graves disease. The overall study: Positivity for TSH receptor antibodies plus over 5 years of antithyroid drugs meant persistent Graves' disease.

Arm-PCR of CDR3 regions and iRepertoire HTBI primers were used to build TCR beta libraries. TCRdb re-analysed the multiplex PCR reads in MiXCR, keeping a single row per CDR3 protein. The sample includes about half a million distinct CDR3 sequences, about 20% seen only once; the top ten take about an eighth. Time point in this sample: persistent/refractory GD, antithyroid drugs over 5 years with positive TRAb. Construction of the TCR library relied on RNA isolated from PBMCs. Diagnosis followed American Thyroid Association guidelines for Graves' disease. The receptor comes from a female donor with Graves disease. Sequences were derived from peripheral blood mononuclear cells (PBMCs), sampled when the disease was refractory, from a patient treated with antithyroid drugs.

The CDR3 sequence is CASSESGWSNTEAFF. CDR3 bases: TGTGCCAGCAGTGAATCTGGATGGTCGAACACTGAAGCTTTCTTT. The V call is TRBV6-2 or TRBV6-3, the J call TRBJ1-1, with no clear D. Trimming cost V 5 bases and J 1 base, with 14 bases left between them. The CDR3 has 15 residues. Germline V gives CDR1 MNHEY, CDR2 SVGEGT.